The 2 T cell receptor beta chains below all came from one sample that was sequenced in a study of blood T cell repertoires in COVID-19. Sequencing was performed with immunoSEQ multiplex PCR; in TCRdb, only in-frame clones are kept and a portion is missing. This table holds a few hundred thousand clones, 87% found once. The specimen was peripheral blood. The receptors were sampled from a woman aged 50 to 65 with acute or convalescent COVID-19.

The rearrangement joins TRBV5-1 to TRBJ2-7, with TRBD1 identical over 9 bases. CDR1 is SGHRS, CDR2 YFSETQ, per germline. Trimming removed 6 bases from V and 1 base from J; junction bases left unmatched: 5. This CDR3 is 14 amino acids long. CDR3 DNA sequence: TGCGCCAGCACCAGACAGGGGGATTCCTACGAGCAGTACTTC. Translation: CASTRQGDSYEQYF.

The chain has TRBV15 and TRBJ2-7, with D maybe TRBD2 (5 bases). CDR3 length equals 14 residues. Germline values: CDR1 LNHNV, CDR2 YYDKDF (reference sequence). Trimming cost V 0 bases and J 0 bases, with 6 bases left between them. The CDR3 bases are TGTGCCACCAGCAGAGAAGGGAGCTCCTACGAGCAGTACTTC. Translation: CATSREGSSYEQYF.